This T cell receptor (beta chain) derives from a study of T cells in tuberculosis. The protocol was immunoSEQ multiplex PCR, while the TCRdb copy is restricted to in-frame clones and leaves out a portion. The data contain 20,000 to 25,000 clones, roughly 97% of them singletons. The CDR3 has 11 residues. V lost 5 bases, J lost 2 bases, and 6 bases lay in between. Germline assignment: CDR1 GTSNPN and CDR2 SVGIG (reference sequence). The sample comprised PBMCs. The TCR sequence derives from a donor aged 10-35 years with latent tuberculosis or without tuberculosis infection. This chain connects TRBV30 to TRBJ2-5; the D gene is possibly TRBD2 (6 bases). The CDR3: CAWGGQETQYF. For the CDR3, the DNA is TGTGCCTGGGGGGGGCAAGAGACCCAGTACTTC.